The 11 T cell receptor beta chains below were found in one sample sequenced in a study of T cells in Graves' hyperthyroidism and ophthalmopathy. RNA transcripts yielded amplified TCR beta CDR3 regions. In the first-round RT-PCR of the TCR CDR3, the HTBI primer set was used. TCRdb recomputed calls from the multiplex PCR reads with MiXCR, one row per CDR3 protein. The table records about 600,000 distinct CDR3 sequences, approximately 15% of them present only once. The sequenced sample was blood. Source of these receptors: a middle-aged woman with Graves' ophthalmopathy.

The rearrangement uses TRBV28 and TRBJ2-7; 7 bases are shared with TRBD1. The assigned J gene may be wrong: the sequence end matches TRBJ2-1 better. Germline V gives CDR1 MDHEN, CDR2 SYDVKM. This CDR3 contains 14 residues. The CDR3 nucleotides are TGTGCCAGCAGTTTCGACAGGGCTCCCTACGAGCAGTTCTTC. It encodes CASSFDRAPYEQFF.

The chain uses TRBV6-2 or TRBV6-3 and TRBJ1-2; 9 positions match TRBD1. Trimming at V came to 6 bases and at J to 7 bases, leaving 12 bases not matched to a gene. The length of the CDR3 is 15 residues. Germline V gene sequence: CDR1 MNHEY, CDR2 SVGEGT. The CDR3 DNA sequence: TGTGCCAGCAGAAATTCGGGACAGGGACAAGGTGGCTACACCTTC. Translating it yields CASRNSGQGQGGYTF.

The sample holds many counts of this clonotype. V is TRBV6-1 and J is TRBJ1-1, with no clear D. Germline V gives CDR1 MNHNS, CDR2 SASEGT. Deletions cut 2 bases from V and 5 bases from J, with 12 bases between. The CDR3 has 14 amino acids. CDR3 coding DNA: TGTGCCAGCAGTGAACTCGGGCGGCGGACTGAAGCTTTCTTT. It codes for CASSELGRRTEAFF.

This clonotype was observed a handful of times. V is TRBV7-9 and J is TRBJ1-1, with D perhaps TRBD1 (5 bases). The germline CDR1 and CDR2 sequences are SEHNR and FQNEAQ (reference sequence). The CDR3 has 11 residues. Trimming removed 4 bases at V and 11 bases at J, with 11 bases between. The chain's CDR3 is CASSSEGRAFF. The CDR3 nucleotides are TGTGCCAGCAGCTCAGAGGGGCGGGCTTTCTTT.

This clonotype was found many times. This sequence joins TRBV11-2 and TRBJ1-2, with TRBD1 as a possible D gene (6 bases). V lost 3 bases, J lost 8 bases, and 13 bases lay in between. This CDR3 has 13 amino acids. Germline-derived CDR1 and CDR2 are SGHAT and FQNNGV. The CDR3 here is CASSFDTGSGYTF. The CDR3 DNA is TGTGCCAGCAGCTTTGATACAGGGTCGGGCTACACCTTC.

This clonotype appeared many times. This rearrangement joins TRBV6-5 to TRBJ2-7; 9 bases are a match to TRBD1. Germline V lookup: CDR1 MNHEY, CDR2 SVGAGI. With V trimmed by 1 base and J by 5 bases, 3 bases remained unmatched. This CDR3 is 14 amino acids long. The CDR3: CASSYFGQGNEQYF. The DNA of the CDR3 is TGTGCCAGCAGTTACTTCGGACAGGGGAACGAGCAGTACTTC.

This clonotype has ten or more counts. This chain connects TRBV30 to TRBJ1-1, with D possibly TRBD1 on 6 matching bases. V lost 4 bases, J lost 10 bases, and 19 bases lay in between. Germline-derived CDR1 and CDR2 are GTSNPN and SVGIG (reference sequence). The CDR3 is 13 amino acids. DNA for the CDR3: TGTGCCTGGACTCCGTCGTCCACAGGGAGAGCTTTCTTT. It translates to CAWTPSSTGRAFF.

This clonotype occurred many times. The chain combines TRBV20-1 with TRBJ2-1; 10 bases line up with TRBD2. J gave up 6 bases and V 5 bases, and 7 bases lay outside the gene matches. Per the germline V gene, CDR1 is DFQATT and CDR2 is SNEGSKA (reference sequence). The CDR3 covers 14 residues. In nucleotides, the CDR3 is TGCAGTGCTCAGACTAGCGGGTATTTCAATGAGCAGTTCTTC. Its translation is CSAQTSGYFNEQFF.

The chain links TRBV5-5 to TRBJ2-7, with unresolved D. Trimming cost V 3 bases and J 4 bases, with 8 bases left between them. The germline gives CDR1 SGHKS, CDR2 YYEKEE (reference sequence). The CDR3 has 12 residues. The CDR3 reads CASSSNLYEQYF. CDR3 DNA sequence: TGTGCCAGCAGCTCAAATCTTTACGAGCAGTACTTC.

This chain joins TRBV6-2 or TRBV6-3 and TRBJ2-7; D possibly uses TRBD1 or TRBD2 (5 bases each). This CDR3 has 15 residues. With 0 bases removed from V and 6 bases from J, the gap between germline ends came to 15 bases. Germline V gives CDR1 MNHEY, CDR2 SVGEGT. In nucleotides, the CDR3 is TGTGCCAGCAGTTACTCGGCCCGTGGGGACGCCGAGCAGTACTTC. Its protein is CASSYSARGDAEQYF.

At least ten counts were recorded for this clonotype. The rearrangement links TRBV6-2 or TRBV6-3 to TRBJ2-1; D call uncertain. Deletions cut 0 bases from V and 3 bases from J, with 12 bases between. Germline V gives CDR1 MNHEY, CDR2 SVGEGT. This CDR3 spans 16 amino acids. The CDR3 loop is CASSYSVRRIYNEQFF. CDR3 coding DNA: TGTGCCAGCAGTTACTCGGTACGGCGGATCTACAATGAGCAGTTCTTC.